These T cell receptor beta chains were read from a single sample in a study of shared clonotypes between healthy human individuals. TCRdb's table, derived via immunoSEQ multiplex PCR, lists solely in-frame clones and lacks some. The sample lists 1.6 million or so clones; roughly 98.5% were seen once. The material sequenced was naive CD4+ T cells sorted from blood. The receptors come from a man aged 30 to 45 in good health. CDR3s include the opening cysteine and the closing phenylalanine or tryptophan.

V,CDR3
TRBV10-3,CAISRGGRLETQYF
TRBV14,CASSQGQNSYNEQFF
TRBV5-1,CASSLEFGGSTGELFF
TRBV2,CASSELASGRGDTQYF
TRBV28,CASVLSANTEAFF
TRBV19,CASSIYKLSDTQYF
TRBV27,CASSLSEPQHF
TRBV19,CATRTTVNTEAFF
TRBV28,CASSSARGQLSYEQYF
TRBV7-2,CASSLGSGTGGYEQYF
TRBV27,CARGEDSVNTEAFF
TRBV6-5,CASSSRGTDTQYF
TRBV5-8,CASSLSGVETQYF
TRBV5-1,CASSLVSGGTYEQYF
TRBV7-8,CASSFIWRYYEQYF
TRBV25-1,CASSKDRHPYEQYF
TRBV5-1,CASSWGTPDTQYF
TRBV7-9,CASSATGEAFF